Below are 5 T cell receptor beta chains sequenced from a single sample in a study of PD-L1 blockade in urothelial cancer. The sample's time point: peripheral blood 6 weeks after treatment start. Profiled with immunoSEQ multiplex PCR; TCRdb holds only in-frame clones, not every one. The sample holds tens of thousands of clones, under 95% seen once. The sample here was PBMCs, taken around atezolizumab (anti-PD-L1) treatment. All receptors come from an older woman with urothelial cancer.

The DNA of the CDR3 is TGTGCCAGCAGCCTGGAACCGGGCTACAGGGGAGAAAAACTGTTTTTT. Protein product: CASSLEPGYRGEKLFF. This chain links TRBV7-2 with TRBJ1-4; TRBD1 agrees at 7 bases. V shed 5 bases, J shed 8 bases, and the junction held 14 bases outside the gene matches. Germline CDR1 and CDR2: SGHTA and FQGNSA. The CDR3 contains 16 residues.

The chain links TRBV6-1 to TRBJ2-7; D is ambiguous. This CDR3 is 14 amino acids long. Germline V gene sequence: CDR1 MNHNS, CDR2 SASEGT. The V and J ends lost 7 bases and 7 bases respectively, with 20 bases between them. The CDR3 DNA is TGTGCCAGCACTGGTGGGCTGGTCCCCAGGGAGCAGTACTTC. Amino acid sequence: CASTGGLVPREQYF.

The chain is built from TRBV4-2 and TRBJ1-2; no clear D. This CDR3 spans 15 amino acids. The germline V gene has CDR1 LGHNA and CDR2 YNFKEQ. Trimming took off 0 bases at V and 4 bases at J, with 12 bases between the two ends. CDR3 sequence: CASSQDPRGTYGYTF. CDR3 bases: TGTGCCAGCAGCCAAGATCCTCGGGGTACCTATGGCTACACCTTC.

CDR3 in amino acids: CASSIAGGLDTQYF. CDR3 coding DNA: TGTGCCAGTAGTATAGCGGGAGGGTTGGATACGCAGTATTTT. The chain employs TRBV19 and TRBJ2-3, with TRBD2 matching 8 bases. This CDR3 has 14 residues. Germline CDR1 and CDR2: LNHDA and SQIVND (reference sequence). V dropped 1 base and J dropped 6; count of bases not matched to a gene: 3.

This clone appeared a single time. The genes are TRBV7-2 and TRBJ2-5, with TRBD1 matching 8 bases. The CDR3 consists of 18 residues. V was clipped by 0 bases and J by 0 bases; unmatched bases: 9. Germline V gene data show CDR1 as SGHTA and CDR2 as FQGNSA. The CDR3 reads CASSLAGTGHLYQETQYF. The CDR3, as DNA: TGTGCCAGCAGCTTAGCGGGGACAGGCCACTTGTACCAAGAGACCCAGTACTTC.